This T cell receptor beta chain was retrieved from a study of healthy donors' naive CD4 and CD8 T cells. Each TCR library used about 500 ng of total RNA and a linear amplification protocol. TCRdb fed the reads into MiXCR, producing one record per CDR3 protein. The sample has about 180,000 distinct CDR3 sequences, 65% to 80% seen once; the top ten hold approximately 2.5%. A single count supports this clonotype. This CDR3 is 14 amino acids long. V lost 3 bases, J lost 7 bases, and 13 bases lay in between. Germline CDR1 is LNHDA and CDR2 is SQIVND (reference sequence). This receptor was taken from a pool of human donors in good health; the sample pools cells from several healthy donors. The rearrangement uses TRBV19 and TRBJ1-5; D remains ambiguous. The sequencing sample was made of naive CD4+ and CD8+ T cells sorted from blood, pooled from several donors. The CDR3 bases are TGTGCCAGTAGTATTCTCAGTTTCACACAGCCCCAGCATTTT. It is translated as CASSILSFTQPQHF.